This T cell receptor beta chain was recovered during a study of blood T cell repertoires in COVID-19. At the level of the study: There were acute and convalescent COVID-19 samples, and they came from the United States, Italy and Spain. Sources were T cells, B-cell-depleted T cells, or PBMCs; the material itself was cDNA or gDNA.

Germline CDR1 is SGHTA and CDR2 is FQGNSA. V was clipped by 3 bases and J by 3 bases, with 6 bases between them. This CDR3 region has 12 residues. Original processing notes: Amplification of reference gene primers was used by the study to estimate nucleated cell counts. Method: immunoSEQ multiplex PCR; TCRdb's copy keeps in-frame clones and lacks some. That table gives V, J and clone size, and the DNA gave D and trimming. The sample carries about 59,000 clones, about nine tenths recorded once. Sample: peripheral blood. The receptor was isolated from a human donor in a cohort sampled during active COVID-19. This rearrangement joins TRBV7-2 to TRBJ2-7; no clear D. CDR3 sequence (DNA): TGTGCCAGCAGCTTTCTTGTCTACGAGCAGTACTTC. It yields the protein CASSFLVYEQYF.